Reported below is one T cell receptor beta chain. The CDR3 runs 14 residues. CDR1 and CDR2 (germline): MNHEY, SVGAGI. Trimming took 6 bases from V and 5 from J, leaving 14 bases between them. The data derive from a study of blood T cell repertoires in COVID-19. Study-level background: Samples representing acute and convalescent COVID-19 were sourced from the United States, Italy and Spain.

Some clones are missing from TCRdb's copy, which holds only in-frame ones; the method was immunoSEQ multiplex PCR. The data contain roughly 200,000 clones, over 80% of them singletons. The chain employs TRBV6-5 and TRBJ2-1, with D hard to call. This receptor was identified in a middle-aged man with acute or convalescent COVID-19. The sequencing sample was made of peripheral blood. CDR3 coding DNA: TGTGCCAGCAGCCGGTCATCAAAACACAATGAGCAGTTCTTC. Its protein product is CASSRSSKHNEQFF.